This TCR beta chain was obtained from a study of blood T cell repertoires in COVID-19 (dated by TCRdb to about 2020). With respect to the entire study: The collaborator samples originated in the United States, Italy and Spain and spanned the acute and convalescent phases of COVID-19. Where available, HLA class I and class II types were obtained from metadata supplied by the sample provider rather than from assay-based typing. The samples were drawn from the first 160 participants of the ongoing ImmuneRACE study and from 950 to 1,500 subjects provided by 6 global collaborators. Sample metadata almost always included a de-identified subject ID, COVID-19 status, age in years and sex. The prospective study material was composed of cDNA or gDNA derived from T cells, B-cell-depleted T cells, or PBMCs. The repertoires were released in a freely available public database meant as a resource for research on the immune response to SARS-CoV-2. The dataset comprised deeply sampled blood TCRbeta repertoires from subjects exposed to, actively infected with, or recovered from COVID-19. Results the study describes overall, beyond this receptor: Clinical and demographic metadata were provided uncurated, with the amount varying by source and participant.

Including cysteine and phenylalanine, the CDR3 has 12 amino acids. Only the CDR3 part of the read is kept: 36 bases, read in frame from the first base. The junction shows trimming of 10 bases on V and 1 base on J, plus 11 bases between the germline ends. In the prospective study, participants were about 18 to 100 years old, resided in fewer than 25 geographic areas of the United States, and were enrolled through a virtual design. In the prospective study, cohorts were assigned on the basis of participant-reported clinical history obtained from a screening survey and a study questionnaire. ImmuneRACE Cohort 3 recovered participants were defined by two consecutive negative NP/OP PCR tests, healthcare professional clearance, or symptom resolution. In the prospective study, mobile phlebotomists collected whole blood, serum and a nasopharyngeal or oropharyngeal swab from each participant. Participants in the prospective study had the option to provide additional blood draws and questionnaires over an approximately 2-month period. Prospective study blood samples were shipped either frozen or at room temperature before DNA extraction.

On this clone itself: The antigen it recognizes is unknown. No quality values exist for individual bases; no much larger clone is one base distant.

TCRbeta CDR3 regions were amplified from genomic DNA by means of the immunoSEQ Assay, a bias-controlled multiplex PCR. The paper's data handling went like this. Nucleated cell counts per sample were estimated from amplification of reference gene primers within the assay. To quantify the absolute abundance of each unique TCRbeta CDR3 rearrangement, sequence reads were collapsed and filtered. For each sample, productive Simpson clonality was calculated as the square root of Simpson's diversity index across productive rearrangements. The table was pulled from immuneACCESS by TCRdb, which kept in-frame rearrangements only. Such tables lose some clones; where checked, under half of the loss comes from unresolved V genes, and the rest has no known cause. V and J calls and clone size are those listed in that table; D and trimming were worked out from the DNA. The sample table contains hundreds of thousands of clones; only one count was recorded for roughly nine tenths of them. In total, the top ten clones hold 3% of the sample.

The specimen sequenced was PBMCs or T cells enriched from blood (not recorded which). Recombination joined TRBV12-3 or TRBV12-4 with TRBJ2-7, with no confidently assigned D gene. The sequence was obtained from a woman aged 50 to 65 who had recovered from COVID-19. The DNA reads as follows: TGTGCCACTTTAGAACTGTCCTACGAGCAGTACTTC. Its product reads: CATLELSYEQYF.